This T cell receptor beta chain was sequenced in a study of spatial heterogeneity in lung cancer. On the study more broadly: After resection, follow-up PBMC samples were sequenced when available, at a median of roughly 26 months later. The average count in raw reads for each unique TCR and UMI combination exceeded 9.5 appearances. Sequences of the beta chain were consistently detected in greater numbers than alpha-chain sequences.

Trimming cost V 2 bases and J 7 bases, with 6 bases left between them. The CDR3 is made up of 12 amino acids. Germline assignment: CDR1 KGHSH and CDR2 LQKENI. MiXCR, applied by TCRdb to the 5' RACE reads, yields one record per CDR3 protein. The sample contains about 120,000 distinct CDR3 sequences, more than 10% of which appear only once. Regarding time point: blood at routine non-recurrence follow-up after resection. Whole RNA came from tumor, nontumor lung or frozen PBMC and was sequenced without being sorted. Here the sequenced sample was PBMCs, taken at follow-up. The sequence came from a male donor with early-stage non-small cell lung cancer. The V gene is TRBV18, the J gene TRBJ1-5, with unresolved D. The DNA of the CDR3 is TGTGCCAGCTCACCAGGGTTGCAGCCCCAGCATTTT. Translation gives CASSPGLQPQHF.